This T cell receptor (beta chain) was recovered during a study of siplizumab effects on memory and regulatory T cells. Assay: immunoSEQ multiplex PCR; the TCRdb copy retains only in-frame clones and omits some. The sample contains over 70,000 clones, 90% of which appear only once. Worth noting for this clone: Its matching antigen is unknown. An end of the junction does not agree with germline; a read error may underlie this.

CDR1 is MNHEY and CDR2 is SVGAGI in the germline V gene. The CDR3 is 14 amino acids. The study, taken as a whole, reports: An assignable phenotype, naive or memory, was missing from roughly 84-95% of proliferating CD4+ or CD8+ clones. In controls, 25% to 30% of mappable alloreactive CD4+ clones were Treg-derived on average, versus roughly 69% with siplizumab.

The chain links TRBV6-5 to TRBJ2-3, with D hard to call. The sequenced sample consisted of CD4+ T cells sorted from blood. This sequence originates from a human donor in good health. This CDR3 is CASSYARSTATQYF. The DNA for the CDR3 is TGTGCCAGCAGTTACGCCCGAAGCACAGCTACGCAGTATTTT.